The next 2 T cell receptor beta chains were all read from a single sample in a study of radiotherapy plus CTLA-4 blockade in lung cancer. The table came from immunoSEQ multiplex PCR; TCRdb's copy has only in-frame clones and leaves some out. The sample has 42,000 or so clones, about four fifths seen once. The material was peripheral blood, obtained from a patient treated with radiotherapy plus ipilimumab. Receptors were obtained from a human donor with non-small cell lung cancer that progressed on radiotherapy plus ipilimumab.

The J gene is TRBJ1-1, the V gene TRBV7-9, with 9 nucleotides matching TRBD1. CDR3 length equals 15 residues. V was clipped by 1 base and J by 3 bases; unmatched bases: 3. Germline V gives CDR1 SEHNR, CDR2 FQNEAQ (reference sequence). The CDR3 sequence is CASSLDRGLDTEAFF. The DNA for the CDR3 is TGTGCCAGCAGCTTAGACAGGGGGCTCGACACTGAAGCTTTCTTT.

The chain uses TRBV7-9 and TRBJ2-1, with 10 bases identical to TRBD2. Germline V gene lookup returns CDR1 SEHNR and CDR2 FQNEAQ (reference sequence). This CDR3 has 15 residues. V was clipped by 6 bases and J by 6 bases; unmatched bases: 8. The CDR3 loop reads CASSLGASGGNEQFF. CDR3 DNA sequence: TGTGCCAGCAGTCTAGGGGCTAGCGGGGGCAATGAGCAGTTCTTC.